Presented here are 27 T cell receptor beta chains from one specimen sequenced in a study of blood T cell repertoires in COVID-19. TCRdb's table, derived via immunoSEQ multiplex PCR, lists solely in-frame clones and lacks some. The table includes approximately 330,000 clones, around 90% detected once. Sequences were obtained from peripheral blood. These receptors all stem from a man aged 25 to 45 with COVID-19, enrolled during active disease.

This chain connects TRBV6-6 to TRBJ2-1; D unresolved. The ends were cut back, 7 bases at V and 0 bases at J, with 13 bases in the middle. The CDR3 contains 15 residues. Germline values: CDR1 MNHNY, CDR2 SVGAGI (reference sequence). In DNA, the CDR3 is TGTGCCAGCACCATAGACTTTGCCTCCTACAATGAGCAGTTCTTC. Translating gives CASTIDFASYNEQFF.

This chain links TRBV28 with TRBJ2-1, with TRBD2 matching 7 bases. Looked up from germline, CDR1 is MDHEN and CDR2 is SYDVKM. This CDR3 region has 19 residues. V gave up 1 base and J gave up 4 bases; unmatched junction bases: 16. CDR3 bases: TGTGCCAGCAGTTTATTCCCCCGTACCACTAGCGAAAGTTACAATGAGCAGTTCTTC. It codes for CASSLFPRTTSESYNEQFF.

The J gene is TRBJ1-6, the V gene TRBV28; TRBD1 matches at 7 bases. V was pared by 5 bases and J by 6 bases, with 7 bases of the junction left unmatched. The CDR3 loop spans 15 amino acids. The germline CDR1 and CDR2 sequences are MDHEN and SYDVKM. The CDR3 sequence is CASSIIHRGNSPLHF. CDR3 nucleotide sequence: TGTGCCAGCAGTATTATCCACAGGGGTAATTCACCCCTCCACTTT.

The chain joins TRBV24-1 to TRBJ2-1; D might be TRBD2 (8 bases). Germline-derived CDR1 and CDR2 are KGHDR and SFDVKD. V was pared by 4 bases and J by 10 bases, with 25 bases between. The CDR3 is 17 residues long. CDR3 protein: CATSDPGGNRGRVEQFF. CDR3 nucleotide sequence: TGTGCCACCAGTGACCCGGGAGGGAACAGGGGTAGGGTGGAGCAGTTCTTC.

This sequence joins TRBV7-6 and TRBJ2-7, with unresolved D. With 5 bases removed from V and 0 bases from J, the gap between germline ends came to 17 bases. Germline V gene lookup returns CDR1 SGHVS and CDR2 FNYEAQ. CDR3 length: 16 residues. CDR3 nucleotide sequence: TGTGCCAGCAGCCCAAAAAGTACCCCACACTCCTACGAGCAGTACTTC. Its protein is CASSPKSTPHSYEQYF.

This chain connects TRBV7-2 to TRBJ2-5, with 11 bases aligning to TRBD1. The junction had 11 bases not matched to a gene; V was cut back by 5 bases and J by 3 bases. CDR1 and CDR2 (germline): SGHTA, FQGNSA. CDR3 length: 17 amino acids. In nucleotides, the CDR3 is TGTGCCAGCAGCACCTATCCTCCGGGACAGGGGGAAGAGACCCAGTACTTC. It codes for CASSTYPPGQGEETQYF.

In this sample, this clone turned up a few times. The V and J genes are TRBV9 and TRBJ1-5; tentative D call: TRBD1 (5 bases). The CDR3 runs 15 residues. In germline, CDR1 is SGDLS, CDR2 YYNGEE. V was pared by 4 bases and J by 0 bases, with 11 bases between. CDR3 DNA: TGTGCCAGCAGCCTAGACAGTCATAGCAATCAGCCCCAGCATTTT. Amino acid sequence: CASSLDSHSNQPQHF.

The V gene is TRBV7-9, the J gene TRBJ2-2; 12 nucleotides line up with TRBD2. The ends lost 7 bases at V and 4 bases at J; junction bases unmatched: 4. The CDR3 has 15 amino acids. Germline CDR1 and CDR2: SEHNR and FQNEAQ (reference sequence). CDR3 DNA: TGTGCCAGCACTCTAGCGGGAGGGGGCACCGGGGAGCTGTTTTTT. It codes for CASTLAGGGTGELFF.

This chain uses TRBV4-2 with TRBJ1-2; 9 positions agree with TRBD1. After removal of 2 bases from V and 4 bases from J, the junction contained 11 bases not matched to a gene. The germline V gene has CDR1 LGHNA and CDR2 YNFKEQ. There are 17 residues in the CDR3. The CDR3 protein is CASSQRTGGPLSYGYTF. CDR3 nucleotides: TGTGCCAGCAGCCAACGAACAGGGGGCCCGCTCTCCTATGGCTACACCTTC.

The chain couples TRBV19 to TRBJ2-1; 8 nucleotides line up with TRBD2. V shed 5 bases and J 6 bases; nucleotides not matched to a gene: 9. The germline V gene encodes CDR1 LNHDA and CDR2 SQIVND (reference sequence). The length of the CDR3 is 15 residues. In nucleotides, the CDR3 is TGTGCCAGTAGTCCCCGCCTAGCGGGCGGCAATGAGCAGTTCTTC. Translation gives CASSPRLAGGNEQFF.

The chain joins TRBV27 to TRBJ1-1; TRBD1 matches 9 bases. Germline V lookup: CDR1 MNHEY, CDR2 SMNVEV (reference sequence). The CDR3 runs 18 residues. Trimming removed 4 bases from V and 5 bases from J; junction bases left unmatched: 17. In DNA form, the CDR3 reads TGTGCCAGCAGTTCCTATCCTACCGGAACAGGGGGCAGGACTGAAGCTTTCTTT. This translates into CASSSYPTGTGGRTEAFF.

The chain employs TRBV28 and TRBJ2-4, with D maybe TRBD2 (6 bases). The CDR3 has 17 amino acids. CDR1 is MDHEN and CDR2 is SYDVKM in the germline V gene. Trimming removed 3 bases at V and 0 bases at J, with 15 bases between. CDR3 coding DNA: TGTGCCAGCAGTTTGGTTACGGGACTGAGAGCCAAAAACATTCAGTACTTC. Residues: CASSLVTGLRAKNIQYF.

This chain connects TRBV12-3 or TRBV12-4 to TRBJ1-6, with D possibly TRBD1 on 5 matching bases. The CDR3 is made up of 13 amino acids. Trimming removed 5 bases at V and 8 bases at J, with 10 bases between. The DNA of the CDR3 is TGTGCCAGCAGTCGCTTAGGGGATTCACCCCTCCACTTT. It encodes CASSRLGDSPLHF.

The gene calls are TRBV18 and TRBJ2-5; 7 bases are a match to TRBD1. The V and J ends lost 4 bases and 2 bases, in that order; junction bases with no gene match: 1. Germline lookup yields CDR1 KGHSH and CDR2 LQKENI. The length of the CDR3 is 13 residues. As DNA, the CDR3 is TGTGCCAGCTCACGGGACAGACAAGAGACCCAGTACTTC. Protein sequence: CASSRDRQETQYF.

The chain has TRBV5-1 and TRBJ2-5; 10 bases are a match to TRBD2. This CDR3 comprises 16 residues. V gave up 0 bases and J gave up 2 bases; unmatched junction bases: 4. Germline values: CDR1 SGHRS, CDR2 YFSETQ. CDR3 loop: CASSLELAGLQETQYF. The DNA of the CDR3 is TGCGCCAGCAGCTTGGAACTAGCGGGGCTTCAAGAGACCCAGTACTTC. The variable domain in full, completed from reference TRBV5-1 and TRBJ2-5, reads KAGVTQTPRYLIKTRGQQVTLSCSPISGHRSVSWYQQTPGQGLQFLFEYFSETQRNKGNFPGRFSGRQFSNSRSEMNVSTLELGDSALYLCASSLELAGLQETQYFGPGTRLLVL.

CDR3 protein: CASSPRGGKAYEQYF. The DNA of the CDR3 is TGCGCCAGCAGCCCTCGGGGGGGGAAAGCCTACGAGCAGTACTTC. The chain carries TRBV5-1 and TRBJ2-7; 8 nucleotides match TRBD2. The germline gives CDR1 SGHRS, CDR2 YFSETQ. Trimming removed 4 bases from V and 2 bases from J; junction bases left unmatched: 8. There are 15 residues in the CDR3.

The gene calls are TRBV27 and TRBJ2-7; 8 nucleotides align to TRBD1. The V gene end was trimmed by 9 bases and the J gene end by 7 bases; junction bases not matched to a gene: 17. The germline V gene encodes CDR1 MNHEY and CDR2 SMNVEV (reference sequence). The CDR3 extends over 15 amino acids. CDR3: CASHGLGQAPLEQYF. The CDR3 DNA is TGTGCCAGTCATGGTCTGGGACAGGCTCCCTTGGAGCAGTACTTC.

V and J are TRBV4-2 and TRBJ2-7; 8 positions match TRBD2. The CDR3 is 16 residues long. Trimming at V came to 0 bases and at J to 0 bases, leaving 4 bases not matched to a gene. Germline values: CDR1 LGHNA, CDR2 YNFKEQ. CDR3 protein: CASSQDRSGSSYEQYF. The CDR3 bases are TGTGCCAGCAGCCAAGATCGGAGCGGGAGCTCCTACGAGCAGTACTTC.

This sequence joins TRBV3-1 (or the pseudogene TRBV3-2) and TRBJ1-2; perhaps TRBD1 as D (6 bases). Trimming cost V 3 bases and J 0 bases, with 11 bases left between them. The CDR3 totals 15 residues. Germline V gene lookup returns CDR1 LGHDT and CDR2 YNNKEL (reference sequence). The CDR3 DNA is TGTGCCAGCAGCCACACCGACAGGACTAACTATGGCTACACCTTC. This encodes CASSHTDRTNYGYTF.

The chain employs TRBV29-1 and TRBJ1-2; a possible D gene is TRBD1 (5 bases). The V gene's germline CDR1 is SQVTM and CDR2 ANQGSEA. This CDR3 is built from 18 residues. Trimming removed 1 base at V and 2 bases at J, with 23 bases between. CDR3 DNA sequence: TGCAGCGTTGAAGTTATGGAGGAGCGGGGGGTTGGGAACTATGGCTACACCTTC. Translated, it gives CSVEVMEERGVGNYGYTF.

This clone was detected only a few times. V is TRBV7-9 and J is TRBJ2-7; no clear D. The CDR3 runs to 14 residues. The germline V gene has CDR1 SEHNR and CDR2 FQNEAQ (reference sequence). With 7 bases removed from V and 2 bases from J, the gap between germline ends came to 15 bases. CDR3 coding DNA: TGTGCCAGCACCAACGGCGTTGGAGCCTACGAGCAGTACTTC. Its translation is CASTNGVGAYEQYF.

This chain connects TRBV4-2 to TRBJ2-5, with 8 bases fitting TRBD1. There are 18 residues in the CDR3. The germline CDR1 and CDR2 sequences are LGHNA and YNFKEQ. After removal of 0 bases from V and 3 bases from J, the junction contained 12 bases not matched to a gene. CDR3 coding DNA: TGTGCCAGCAGCCAAGATGGCCGTGGGGGGACAGGAGAAGAGACCCAGTACTTC. Translated, it gives CASSQDGRGGTGEETQYF.

This clone was recorded only once. The V call is TRBV2, the J call TRBJ2-5; TRBD1 might be the D (6 bases). Trimming pared 4 bases from V and 4 bases from J, leaving 19 bases between. The CDR3 is 16 residues long. Germline loops: CDR1 SNHLY, CDR2 FYNNEI. In nucleotides, the CDR3 is TGTGCCAGCAGTGTCGGGAAGGGGGTCCTTCGAGAGACCCAGTACTTC. Translating gives CASSVGKGVLRETQYF. Full variable domain (missing parts from reference TRBV2 and TRBJ2-5): EPEVTQTPSHQVTQMGQEVILRCVPISNHLYFYWYRQILGQKVEFLVSFYNNEISEKSEIFDDQFSVERPDGSNFTLKIRSTKLEDSAMYFCASSVGKGVLRETQYFGPGTRLLVL.

The V and J genes are TRBV6-2 or TRBV6-3 and TRBJ2-7, with a tentative D call TRBD1 (6 bases). This CDR3 region has 13 residues. Germline CDR1 MNHEY, CDR2 SVGEGT. V was trimmed by 2 bases and J by 7 bases, leaving 12 bases between them. The CDR3 DNA reads as TGTGCCAGCAGTTACCCCGGGACACGGGAGCAGTACTTC. This gives the protein CASSYPGTREQYF.

The V gene is TRBV7-8, the J gene TRBJ1-2; 8 nucleotides match TRBD1. Trimming cost V 5 bases and J 2 bases; bases outside gene matches: 4. This CDR3 region has 14 residues. The germline gives CDR1 SGHVS, CDR2 FQNEAQ. The DNA for the CDR3 is TGTGCCAGCAGCGGGACAGGCTACAACTATGGCTACACCTTC. Translation gives CASSGTGYNYGYTF.

This clone was found once. The chain is built from TRBV5-1 and TRBJ2-2; D call uncertain. This CDR3 region has 13 residues. V dropped 4 bases and J dropped 0 bases, with 4 bases sitting between them. CDR1 is SGHRS, CDR2 YFSETQ, per germline. This CDR3 is CASSGANTGELFF. The DNA of the CDR3 is TGCGCCAGCAGCGGAGCGAACACCGGGGAGCTGTTTTTT.

This clone was detected once. The chain combines TRBV2 with TRBJ2-2; no clear D gene. CDR1 is SNHLY, CDR2 FYNNEI, per germline. The CDR3 sequence is 14 residues long. The ends were cut back, 4 bases at V and 5 bases at J, with 11 bases in the middle. The CDR3 DNA reads TGTGCCAGCAGTGGCGTCCGAACGACCGGGGAGCTGTTTTTT. Its protein is CASSGVRTTGELFF.